The 5 T cell receptor beta chains below come from one sample, sequenced in a study of shared clonotypes between healthy human individuals (dated by TCRdb to 2018 to 2020). Library construction relied on the immunoSEQ multiplex PCR assay. TCRdb mirrors the immuneACCESS table, restricted to in-frame sequences. Some clones are absent from its copies; in checked studies, under half trace to an unresolved V gene, and the reason for the others is unknown. This sample holds about 2 million clones; 95% were observed only once. Of the sample, around 0.13% falls within the top ten clones. Sequenced material: naive CD4+ T cells sorted from blood. Explained via the paper, the cell subset or site label denotes: CD45RA+ positively selected. Every receptor here comes from a man aged 18-30 years in good health.

The V and J genes are TRBV30 and TRBJ2-7; D not resolved. With 1 base removed from V and 4 bases from J, the gap between germline ends came to 5 bases. The V gene's germline CDR1 is GTSNPN and CDR2 SVGIG (reference sequence). The CDR3 loop spans 11 amino acids. This CDR3 reads CAWSDMYEQYF. The DNA for the CDR3 is TGTGCCTGGAGTGACATGTACGAGCAGTACTTC.

J is TRBJ2-7 and V is TRBV10-3; possibly TRBD2 for D (6 bases). Germline CDR1 reads ENHRY; CDR2 reads SYGVKD. This CDR3 is built from 14 residues. V lost 0 bases to trimming and J lost 3 bases, with 9 bases between them. DNA for the CDR3: TGTGCCATCAGTGAGTCGATGACTAGCTACGAGCAGTACTTC. Translated: CAISESMTSYEQYF.

The CDR3 coding sequence is TGTGCCAGTAGTATCTCGGGGCGGCTCACTGAAGCTTTCTTT. Translation gives CASSISGRLTEAFF. The V call is TRBV19, the J call TRBJ1-1, with a weak D call TRBD1 (5 bases). This CDR3 region has 14 residues. Germline CDR1 reads LNHDA; CDR2 reads SQIVND (reference sequence). Deletions cut 3 bases from V and 4 bases from J, with 12 bases between. Complete variable domain (other parts from reference TRBV19 and TRBJ1-1): DGGITQSPKYLFRKEGQNVTLSCEQNLNHDAMYWYRQDPGQGLRLIYYSQIVNDFQKGDIAEGYSVSREKKESFPLTVTSAQKNPTAFYLCASSISGRLTEAFFGQGTRLTVV.

The V and J genes are TRBV28 and TRBJ1-1, with D possibly being TRBD1 (5 bases). CDR3 size: 12 residues. The V gene's germline CDR1 is MDHEN and CDR2 SYDVKM. Deletions cut 6 bases from V and 2 bases from J, with 7 bases between. The CDR3 nucleotides are TGTGCCAGCAGAGGACACAACACTGAAGCTTTCTTT. Translated: CASRGHNTEAFF.

The chain combines TRBV4-1 with TRBJ2-1; D is ambiguous. The CDR3 runs to 14 residues. Germline lookup yields CDR1 MGHRA and CDR2 YSYEKL. V gave up 0 bases and J gave up 0 bases, with 3 bases separating them. Here the CDR3 reads CASSQDFSYNEQFF. CDR3 coding DNA: TGCGCCAGCAGCCAAGATTTCTCCTACAATGAGCAGTTCTTC.